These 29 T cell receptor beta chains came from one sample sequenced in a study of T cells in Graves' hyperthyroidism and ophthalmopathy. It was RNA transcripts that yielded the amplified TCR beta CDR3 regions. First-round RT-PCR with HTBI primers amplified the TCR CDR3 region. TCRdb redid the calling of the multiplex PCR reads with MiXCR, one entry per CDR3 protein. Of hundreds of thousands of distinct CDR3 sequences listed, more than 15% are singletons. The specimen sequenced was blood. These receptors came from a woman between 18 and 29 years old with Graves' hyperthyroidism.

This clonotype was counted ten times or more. The DNA of the CDR3 is TGTGCCAGCAGCTTACTAGTGGGAGGGCCCTACAATGAGCAGTTCTTC. Translation gives CASSLLVGGPYNEQFF. The V gene is TRBV13, the J gene TRBJ2-1; 7 bases line up with TRBD2. V dropped 2 bases and J dropped 2; count of bases not matched to a gene: 6. Looked up from germline, CDR1 is PRHDT and CDR2 is FYEKMQ (reference sequence). This CDR3 comprises 16 residues.

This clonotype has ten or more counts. CDR3 protein: CASSEEVEPQHF. The CDR3 DNA reads as TGTGCCAGCAGTGAAGAAGTAGAGCCCCAGCATTTT. The rearrangement joins TRBV2 to TRBJ1-5; the D is unclear. Trimming left V 1 base short and J 8 bases short, with 6 bases between. Germline assignment: CDR1 SNHLY and CDR2 FYNNEI. The CDR3 is 12 residues long.

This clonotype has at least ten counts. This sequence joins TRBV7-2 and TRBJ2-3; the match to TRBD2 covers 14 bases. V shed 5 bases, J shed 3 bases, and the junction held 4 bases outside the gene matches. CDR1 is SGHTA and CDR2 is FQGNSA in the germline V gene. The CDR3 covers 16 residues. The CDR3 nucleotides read TGTGCCAGCAGCCGACTAGCGGGGGGGTGGACAGATACGCAGTATTTT. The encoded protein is CASSRLAGGWTDTQYF.

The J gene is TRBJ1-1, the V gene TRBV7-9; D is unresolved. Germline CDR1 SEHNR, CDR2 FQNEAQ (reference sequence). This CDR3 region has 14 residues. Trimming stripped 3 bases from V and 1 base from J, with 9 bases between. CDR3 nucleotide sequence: TGTGCCAGCAGCTTCAAACGACAGAACACTGAAGCTTTCTTT. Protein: CASSFKRQNTEAFF.

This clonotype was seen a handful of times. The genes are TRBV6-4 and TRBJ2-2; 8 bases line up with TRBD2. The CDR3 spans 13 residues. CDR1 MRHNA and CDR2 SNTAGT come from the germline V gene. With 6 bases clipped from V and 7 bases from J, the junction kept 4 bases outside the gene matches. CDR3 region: CASSGLAGGELFF. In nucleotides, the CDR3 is TGTGCCAGCAGCGGACTAGCTGGCGGGGAGCTGTTTTTT.

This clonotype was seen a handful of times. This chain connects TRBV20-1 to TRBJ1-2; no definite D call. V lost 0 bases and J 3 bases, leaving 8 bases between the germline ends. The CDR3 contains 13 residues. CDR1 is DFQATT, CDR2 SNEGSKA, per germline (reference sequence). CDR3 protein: CSARDPRDYGYTF. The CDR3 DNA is TGCAGTGCTAGAGATCCTCGGGACTATGGCTACACCTTC.

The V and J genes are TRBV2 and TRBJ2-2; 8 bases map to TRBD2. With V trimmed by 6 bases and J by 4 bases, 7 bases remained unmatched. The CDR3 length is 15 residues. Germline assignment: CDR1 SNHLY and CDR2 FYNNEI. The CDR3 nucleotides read TGTGCCAGCAGCGGGGGGGTGTTTGTCACCGGGGAGCTGTTTTTT. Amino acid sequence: CASSGGVFVTGELFF.

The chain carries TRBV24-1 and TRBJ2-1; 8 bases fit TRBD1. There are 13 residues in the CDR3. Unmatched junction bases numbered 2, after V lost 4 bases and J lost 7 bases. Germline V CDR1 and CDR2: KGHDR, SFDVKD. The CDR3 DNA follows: TGTGCCACCAGTGACGGGGACAGGAATGAGCAGTTCTTC. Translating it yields CATSDGDRNEQFF.

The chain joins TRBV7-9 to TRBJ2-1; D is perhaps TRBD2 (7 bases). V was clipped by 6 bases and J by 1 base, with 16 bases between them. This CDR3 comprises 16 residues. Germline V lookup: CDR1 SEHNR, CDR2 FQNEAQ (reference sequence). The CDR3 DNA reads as TGTGCCAGCAGGGGGGGCGGGAGTAAATCCTACAATGAGCAGTTCTTC. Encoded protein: CASRGGGSKSYNEQFF.

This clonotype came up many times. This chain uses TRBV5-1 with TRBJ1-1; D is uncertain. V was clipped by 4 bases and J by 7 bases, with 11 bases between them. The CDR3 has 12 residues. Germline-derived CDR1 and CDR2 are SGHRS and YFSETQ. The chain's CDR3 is CASSPAGIEAFF. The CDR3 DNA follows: TGCGCCAGCAGCCCCGCGGGGATTGAAGCTTTCTTT.

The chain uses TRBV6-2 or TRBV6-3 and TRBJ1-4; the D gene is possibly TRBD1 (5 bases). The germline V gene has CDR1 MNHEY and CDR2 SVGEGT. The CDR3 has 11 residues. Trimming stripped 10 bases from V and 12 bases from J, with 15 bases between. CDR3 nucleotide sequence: TGTGCCACCCAGAGGATGGGGGAACTGTTTTTT. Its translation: CATQRMGELFF.

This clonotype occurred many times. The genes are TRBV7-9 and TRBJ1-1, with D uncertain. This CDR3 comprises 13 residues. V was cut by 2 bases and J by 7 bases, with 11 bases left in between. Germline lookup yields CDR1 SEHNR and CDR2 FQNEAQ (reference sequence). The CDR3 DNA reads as TGTGCCAGCAGCTTACACCTTTGGGGTGAAGCTTTCTTT. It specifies CASSLHLWGEAFF. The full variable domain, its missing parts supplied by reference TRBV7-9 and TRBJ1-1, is DTGVSQNPRHKITKRGQNVTFRCDPISEHNRLYWYRQTLGQGPEFLTYFQNEAQLEKSRLLSDRFSAERPKGSFSTLEIQRTEQGDSAMYLCASSLHLWGEAFFGQGTRLTVV.

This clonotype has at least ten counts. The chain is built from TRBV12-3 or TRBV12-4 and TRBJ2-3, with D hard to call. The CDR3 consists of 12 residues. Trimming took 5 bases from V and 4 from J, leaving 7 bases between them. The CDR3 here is CASSPPSDTQYF. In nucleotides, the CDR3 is TGTGCCAGCAGTCCCCCCTCAGATACGCAGTATTTT.

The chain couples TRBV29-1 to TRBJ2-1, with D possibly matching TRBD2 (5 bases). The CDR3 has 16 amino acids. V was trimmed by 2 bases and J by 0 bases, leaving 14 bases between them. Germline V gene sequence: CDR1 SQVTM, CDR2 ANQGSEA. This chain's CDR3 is CSVETSMGSSYNEQFF. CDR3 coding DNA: TGCAGCGTTGAAACCAGCATGGGGAGCTCCTACAATGAGCAGTTCTTC.

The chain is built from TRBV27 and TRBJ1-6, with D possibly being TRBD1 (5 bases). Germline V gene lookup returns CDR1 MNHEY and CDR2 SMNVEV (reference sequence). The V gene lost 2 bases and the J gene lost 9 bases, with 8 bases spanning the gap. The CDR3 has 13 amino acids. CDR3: CASSLTDTSPLHF. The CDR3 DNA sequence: TGTGCCAGCAGTTTAACGGACACTTCACCCCTCCACTTT.

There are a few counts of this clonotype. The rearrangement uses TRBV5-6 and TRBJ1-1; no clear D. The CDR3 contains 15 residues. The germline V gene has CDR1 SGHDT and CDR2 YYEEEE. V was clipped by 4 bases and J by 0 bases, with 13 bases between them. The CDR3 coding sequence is TGTGCCAGCAGCCCCTTGCTTTCAATGAACACTGAAGCTTTCTTT. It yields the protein CASSPLLSMNTEAFF.

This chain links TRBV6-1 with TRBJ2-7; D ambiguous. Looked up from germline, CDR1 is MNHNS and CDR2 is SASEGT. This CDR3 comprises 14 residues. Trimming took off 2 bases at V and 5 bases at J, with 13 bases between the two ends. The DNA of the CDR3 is TGTGCCAGCAGTGAAATGAATTTAGTGAACGAGCAGTACTTC. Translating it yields CASSEMNLVNEQYF.

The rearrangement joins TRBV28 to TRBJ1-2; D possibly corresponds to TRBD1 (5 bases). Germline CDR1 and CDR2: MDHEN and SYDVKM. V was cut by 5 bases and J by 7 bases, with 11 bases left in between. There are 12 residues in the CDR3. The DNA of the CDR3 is TGTGCCAGCAGTGCAGGGATTGGTGGCTACACCTTC. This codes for CASSAGIGGYTF.

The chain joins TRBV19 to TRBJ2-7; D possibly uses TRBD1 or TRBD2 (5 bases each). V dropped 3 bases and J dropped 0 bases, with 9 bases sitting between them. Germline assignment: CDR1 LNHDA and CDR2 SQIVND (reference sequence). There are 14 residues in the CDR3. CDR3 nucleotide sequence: TGTGCCAGTAGTATTCAGGGAGCCTCCTACGAGCAGTACTTC. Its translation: CASSIQGASYEQYF.

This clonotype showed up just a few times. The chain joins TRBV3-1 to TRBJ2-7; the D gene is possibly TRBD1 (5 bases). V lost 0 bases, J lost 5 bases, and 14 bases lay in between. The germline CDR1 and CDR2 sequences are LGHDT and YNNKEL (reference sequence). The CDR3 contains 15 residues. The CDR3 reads CASSQEASRGHEQYF. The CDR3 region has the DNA TGTGCCAGCAGCCAAGAGGCTAGTAGGGGTCACGAGCAGTACTTC.

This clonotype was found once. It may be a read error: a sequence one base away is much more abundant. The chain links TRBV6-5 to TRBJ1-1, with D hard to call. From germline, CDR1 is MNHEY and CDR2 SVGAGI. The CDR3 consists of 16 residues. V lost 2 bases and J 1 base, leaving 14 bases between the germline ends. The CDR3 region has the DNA TGTGCCAGCAGTTACGACGAATGGCGGCGGAACACTGAAGCTTTCTTT. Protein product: CASSYDEWRRNTEAFF.

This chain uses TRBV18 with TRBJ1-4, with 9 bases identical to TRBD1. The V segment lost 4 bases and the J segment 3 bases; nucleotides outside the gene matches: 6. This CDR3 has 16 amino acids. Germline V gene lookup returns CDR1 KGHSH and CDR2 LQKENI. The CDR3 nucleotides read TGTGCCAGCTCACGAGAAAGGACAGGGGCTAATGAAAAACTGTTTTTT. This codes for CASSRERTGANEKLFF.

The DNA of the CDR3 is TGTGCCAGCAGTGAATTGATGGGCCTCTCTGGGGCCAACGTCCTGACTTTC. This gives the protein CASSELMGLSGANVLTF. The rearrangement uses TRBV2 and TRBJ2-6; no firm D call. The CDR3 length is 17 residues. Trimming stripped 2 bases from V and 0 bases from J, with 11 bases between. Germline CDR1 and CDR2: SNHLY and FYNNEI.

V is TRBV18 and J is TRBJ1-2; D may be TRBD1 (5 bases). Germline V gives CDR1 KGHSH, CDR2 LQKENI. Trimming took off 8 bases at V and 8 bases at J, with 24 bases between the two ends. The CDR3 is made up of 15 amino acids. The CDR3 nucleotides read TGTGCCAGCAGCCGACAGAACAGACGACTGGACGGCTACACCTTC. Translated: CASSRQNRRLDGYTF.

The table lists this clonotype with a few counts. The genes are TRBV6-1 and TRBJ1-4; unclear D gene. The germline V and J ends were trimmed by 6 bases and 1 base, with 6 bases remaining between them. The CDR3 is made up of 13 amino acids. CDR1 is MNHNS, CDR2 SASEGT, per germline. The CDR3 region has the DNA TGTGCCAGCAGGAGTGAAACTAATGAAAAACTGTTTTTT. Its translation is CASRSETNEKLFF.

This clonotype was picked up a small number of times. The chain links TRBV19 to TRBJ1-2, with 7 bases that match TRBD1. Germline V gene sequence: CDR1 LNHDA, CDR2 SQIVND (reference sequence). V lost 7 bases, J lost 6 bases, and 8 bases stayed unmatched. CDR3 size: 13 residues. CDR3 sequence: CASTWTGLNGYTF. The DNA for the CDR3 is TGTGCCAGTACTTGGACAGGTTTGAATGGCTACACCTTC.

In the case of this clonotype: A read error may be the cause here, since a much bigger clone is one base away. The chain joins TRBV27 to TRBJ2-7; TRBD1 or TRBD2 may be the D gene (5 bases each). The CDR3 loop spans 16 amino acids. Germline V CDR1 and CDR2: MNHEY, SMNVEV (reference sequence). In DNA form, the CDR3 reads TGTGCCAGCAGTTGGAAGGGTTGGGGACCCTCCTACGGGCAGTACTTC. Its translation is CASSWKGWGPSYGQYF.

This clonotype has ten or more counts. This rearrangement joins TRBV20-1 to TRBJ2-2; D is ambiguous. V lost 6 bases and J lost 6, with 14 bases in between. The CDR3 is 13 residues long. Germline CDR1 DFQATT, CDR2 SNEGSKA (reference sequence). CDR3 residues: CSASNQRPGELFF. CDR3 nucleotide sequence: TGCAGTGCGTCAAATCAGAGGCCCGGGGAGCTGTTTTTT.

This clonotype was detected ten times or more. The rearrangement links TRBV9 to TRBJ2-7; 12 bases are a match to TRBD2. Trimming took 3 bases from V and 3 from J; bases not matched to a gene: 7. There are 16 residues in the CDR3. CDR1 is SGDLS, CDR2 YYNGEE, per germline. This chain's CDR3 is CASSGGLAGWGYEQYF. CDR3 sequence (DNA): TGTGCCAGCAGCGGCGGACTAGCGGGATGGGGCTACGAGCAGTACTTC.